This entry features one T cell receptor beta chain sequence. Its target antigen remains unknown. No qualities accompany the bases; no much larger clone lies one base away. In total, about 650 healthy bone marrow donors made up the cohort. At the time of sampling, all cohort members were nominally healthy, though unrecorded immune exposures were likely present. The donor was CMV seropositive and belonged to the group of 250 to 350 seropositive cohort members. Each donor provided a peripheral blood sample, and peripheral blood mononuclear cells were used for TCR beta sequencing. Genomic DNA extraction from the blood cell samples was performed with the Qiagen DNeasy Blood Extraction Kit. This sample is part of a study of cytomegalovirus exposure and HLA in healthy donors (dated by TCRdb to about 2017). For the study in its entirety: In an earlier analysis of approximately 500 of the donors, around 300 Gb of sequence data and some 120 million unique TCR beta sequences from about 179 million T cells were reported. Approximately 310 gigabases of sequencing data and approximately 84 million unique TCR sequences were included in an early release covering about 700 HLA-typed donors. Of the 398 genotyped donors, about 80% fell in the genetic ancestry cluster associated with self-reported Caucasian donors. The study aimed to test whether signatures of past pathogen exposure could be identified by cataloging public T cell receptors. Using immunosequencing, the study profiled T cell repertoires from 550 to 750 subjects and related those repertoires to cytomegalovirus serostatus. A separate validation cohort of roughly 110 different subjects was used in addition to the roughly 700-subject first cohort. To predict cytomegalovirus infection status, the study combined high-throughput TCR immunosequencing, statistical association of individual TCRs with disease status, and machine learning. A later analysis re-analyzed previously published TCR beta repertoires from 600 to 850 donors and added high-resolution HLA genotyping to study TCR occurrence patterns. The later analysis used no new phenotypic data to find candidate immune exposures, relying instead on TCR beta sequences and their occurrence across donors. In an earlier analysis of about 590 of the donors, high-throughput TCR beta sequencing was used to judge whether each TCR beta V gene segment behaved as functional or pseudogenic. Donor age, sex, ethnicity and CMV serostatus were collected together with the repertoire data. In a later genetic analysis, genome-wide SNP genotypes for about 55% of the roughly 670 donors were used, and that subset was treated as a discovery cohort. All discovery cohort repertoires had been generated using a single sequencing platform. HLA typing covered class I and class II loci at four-digit resolution. Typing coverage differed by locus: A, B, C, DRB1 and DQB1 were typed in roughly 620-640 donors, DQA1 in 522, DPA1 in some 600, and DPB1 in just under 490. Because of strong linkage in the cohort, roughly 5 DR-DQ haplotypes were treated as single units for association and clustering. Among some 400 genotyped donors of the cohort, an average of approximately 240,000 unique TCR beta nucleotide sequences were sequenced per donor, roughly 20% of them non-productive.

Study-wide findings and limitations: CMV serostatus was the only immune exposure information available for the cohort. Cytomegalovirus status was reported to be diagnosed by the classifier with high specificity and sensitivity in both the original and validation cohorts. Because HLA typing was missing for some donors at each locus, association tests included only the typed subset. An association between a missense DCLRE1C variant and V-gene and J-gene trimming of TCR beta chains was found in a later genetic analysis and replicated in an independent cohort. Some IMGT-functional V segments, including TRBV6-2 and TRBV6-3, could not be distinguished by the 87-base-pair reads and were therefore excluded. Roughly 15 rarely observed V segments, including chromosome 9 orphons, were excluded from the earlier analysis of about 610 of the donors because counts were too low. Roughly uniform sequencing depth across donors was assumed in presence/absence analyses, although this assumption may not hold. In a later analysis, HLA-associated TCR beta chains were found to be more clonally expanded and to have lower generation probabilities than equally common non-associated chains. According to a later genetic analysis, donors in an Asian-associated ancestry cluster had fewer N-insertions in productive TCRs than the approximately 690-donor mean. Broadly in line with IMGT annotations, most TCR beta V segments showed up in productive rearrangements about 87% or about 30% of the time in an earlier analysis of 450 to 600 of the donors. When HLA alleles, especially DR and DQ, strongly co-occurred, TCR associations were difficult to assign to individual alleles. A further reported finding was that TCR beta sequences accurately predicted the HLA-A and HLA-B alleles for most subjects in the first cohort. At a false discovery rate of 0.05, a later analysis linked some 18,000 TCR beta sequences to specific HLA alleles. Most TCR sequences were observed very rarely across donors, whereas some public TCRs were present in many individuals. A group of highly shared sequence variants was considered likely to be a technical artifact of the sequencing pipeline. The authors suggested that the approach could potentially be generalized to other disease states and immunological phenotypes. Correlated functional status among segregating V segments might reflect linkage disequilibrium, but an unknown experimental factor could not be ruled out. A later analysis found that most CMV-associated TCR beta chains appeared HLA-restricted, with HLA associations seemingly driven largely by CMV exposure. In a later analysis, the rate of TCR association differed among HLA loci, with DRB1 alleles having the most associated TCRs and HLA-C alleles having the fewest. In a later analysis, several top co-occurrence clusters were reported to appear linked to parvovirus B19, influenza, CMV and Epstein-Barr virus. In vitro tests confirmed that three of the cytomegalovirus-associated TCR beta chains recognize cytomegalovirus antigens. Only TCR beta chains were sequenced in this cohort, and the absence of alpha or paired-chain data limited detectable features. The study listed over 150 TCR beta chains as associated with cytomegalovirus.

Preparation of the library involved the immunoSEQ multiplex PCR assay. For the multiplex PCR, a mixture combining 60 forward primers for TCR Vbeta segments and 13 reverse primers for TCR Jbeta segments was used. Amplification of the CDR3 region of rearranged TCR beta genes was performed with a multiplex PCR assay on genomic DNA. The amplified TCR beta libraries were sequenced on the Illumina HiSeq System as 87-base-pair reads. In the source study's methods: Across the roughly 640 repertoires, a later analysis counted tens of millions of unique TCR beta chains, around 10 million of which were shared by at least two donors. Raw reads were error-corrected and collapsed into unique sequences by a nearest-neighbor algorithm in which closely related sequences were merged to remove PCR and sequencing errors. CDR3 sequences were aligned to IMGT reference sequences to assign V, D and J gene segments. For a sequence to be retained, a match of at least six nucleotides was required to both a V gene segment and a J gene segment. Rearrangements were called productive when the CDR3 lacked stop codons and stayed in frame with V and J; all others were non-productive. CDR3 was defined by IMGT convention, running from the second conserved V-encoded cysteine to the conserved J-encoded phenylalanine. The earlier analysis of a few hundred of the donors excluded sequences that lacked an unambiguous match to a single V gene segment. An earlier analysis of a few hundred of the donors called V segments functional above 56.7% productive rearrangements and segregating when the between-donor standard deviation exceeded 5%. A statistical classification framework was built for diagnosing cytomegalovirus status from the catalog of TCR beta chain sequences. In a later analysis, V and J genes were assigned by comparing TCR nucleotide sequences against IMGT/GENE-DB human TR gene sequences. The TCRdist pipeline was used in a later analysis to assign CDR3 sequences and most-parsimonious VDJ recombination scenarios. A later analysis defined each TCR beta chain by its CDR3 amino acid sequence plus V-gene family, and excluded reads lacking a unique V-gene family. A later analysis removed over 500 highly shared, low-generation-probability nucleotide sequences to deal with suspected cross-contamination and a sequencing artifact. In a later analysis, a clonal expansion index was calculated for each public chain from normalized within-repertoire ranks of inferred template counts. Generation probabilities in a later analysis came from a VDJ recombination model fitted to out-of-frame rearrangements, and those results were checked against IGoR. In a later analysis, hypergeometric tests were used to score TCR-TCR, TCR-HLA and TCR-CMV co-occurrence, with a repertoire-size bias correction applied to TCR pairs. In a later analysis, false discovery rates were estimated by permuting HLA or CMV assignments 20 times. A later analysis grouped co-occurring TCRs with DBSCAN, adding TCRdist sequence similarity when clustering within HLA-allele-positive subsets. For co-occurrence clustering, repertoires with fewer than 30,000 or more than 120,000 public chains were excluded, along with four or five repertoires with anomalous nucleotide sharing. TCRdb took this table from immuneACCESS and kept in-frame rearrangements with V and J called. Such tables lack part of the clones; where checked against another copy, unresolved V genes explain under half of the gap, and the rest is unexplained. That table furnishes V, J and clone size, whereas the DNA furnished D and trimming. Recorded for this sample are about 110,000 clones; approximately 79% of them occurred a single time. The ten largest clones represent roughly 6.2% of the sample.

V lost 4 bases and J lost 4 bases, and the count of bases not matched to a germline gene is 6. There are 14 amino acids in the CDR3, from cysteine to phenylalanine inclusive. The sequence is cut down to CDR3 DNA, 42 bases in frame from base 1. As encoded in the germline V gene (reference sequence), CDR1 is SGHKS while CDR2 is YYEKEE. The V gene is TRBV5-5 and the J gene is TRBJ2-5; 8 central nucleotides agree with TRBD1. Input material: PBMCs. The TCR comes from a man aged 25-45 years in good health and CMV-seropositive. The CDR3 protein: CASSIRTGRETQYF. The DNA sequence follows: TGTGCCAGCAGCATCAGGACAGGGCGAGAGACCCAGTACTTC.